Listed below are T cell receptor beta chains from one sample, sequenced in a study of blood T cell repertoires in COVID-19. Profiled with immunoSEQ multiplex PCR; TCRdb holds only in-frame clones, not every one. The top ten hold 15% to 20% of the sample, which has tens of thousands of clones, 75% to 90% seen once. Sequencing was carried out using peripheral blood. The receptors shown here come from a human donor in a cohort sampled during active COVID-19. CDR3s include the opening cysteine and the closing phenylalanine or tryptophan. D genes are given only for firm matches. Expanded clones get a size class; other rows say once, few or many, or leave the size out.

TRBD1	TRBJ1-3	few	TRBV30	CAWSRGQGNTIYF	TGTGCCTGGAGTCGGGGACAGGGAAACACCATATATTTT
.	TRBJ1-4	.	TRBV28	CASSLHIREKLFF	TGTGCCAGCAGCCTTCATATCCGGGAAAAACTGTTTTTT
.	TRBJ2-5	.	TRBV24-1	CATSAMNSGAQTQYF	TGTGCCACCAGTGCCATGAACTCAGGGGCCCAGACCCAGTACTTC
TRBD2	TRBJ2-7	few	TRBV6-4	CASSDSGLAGPRSYEQYF	TGTGCCAGCAGTGACTCGGGACTAGCGGGACCTCGGTCCTACGAGCAGTACTTC
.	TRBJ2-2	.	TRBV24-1	CATSDFGQGKGGELFF	TGTGCCACCAGTGATTTTGGCCAGGGTAAAGGCGGGGAGCTGTTTTTT
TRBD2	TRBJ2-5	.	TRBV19	CASMAAGGLETQYF	TGTGCCAGTATGGCGGCGGGGGGGCTCGAGACCCAGTACTTC
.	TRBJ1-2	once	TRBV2	CASSLWVGVNYGYTF	TGTGCCAGCAGCCTCTGGGTGGGAGTTAACTATGGCTACACCTTC
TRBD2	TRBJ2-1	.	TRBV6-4	CASRKGASGDNEQFF	TGTGCCAGCAGGAAAGGGGCTAGCGGGGACAATGAGCAGTTCTTC
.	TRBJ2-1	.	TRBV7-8	CASSSPRSSNNEQFF	TGTGCCAGCTCCTCCCCTAGGTCTTCGAACAATGAGCAGTTCTTC
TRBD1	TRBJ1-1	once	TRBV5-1	CASRLPGQGGNTEAFF	TGCGCCAGCAGATTACCGGGACAGGGAGGGAACACTGAAGCTTTCTTT
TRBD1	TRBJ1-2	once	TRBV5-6	CASRVGGTGYGGYTF	TGTGCCAGCAGAGTGGGCGGGACAGGGTATGGTGGCTACACCTTC
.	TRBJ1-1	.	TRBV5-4	CASSFGPEVNTEAFF	TGTGCCAGCAGCTTTGGCCCGGAGGTGAACACTGAAGCTTTCTTT
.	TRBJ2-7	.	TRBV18	CASSPNNPYEQYF	TGTGCCAGCTCACCCAACAATCCCTACGAGCAGTACTTC
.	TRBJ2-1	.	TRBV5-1	CASSSNLGESYNEQFF	TGCGCCAGCAGCTCTAATCTAGGGGAATCCTACAATGAGCAGTTCTTC
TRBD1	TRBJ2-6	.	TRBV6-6	CASSPDRGPGANVLTF	TGTGCCAGCAGTCCTGACAGGGGGCCCGGGGCCAACGTCCTGACTTTC
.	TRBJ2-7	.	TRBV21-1	CASSNGNTPYEQYF	TGTGCCAGCAGCAATGGTAACACCCCCTACGAGCAGTACTTC
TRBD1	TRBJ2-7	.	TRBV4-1	CASSQGQGATYYEQYF	TGCGCCAGCAGCCAGGGACAGGGGGCGACCTATTACGAGCAGTACTTC
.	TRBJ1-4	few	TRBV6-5	CASSPRQYNEKLFF	TGTGCCAGCAGCCCCAGACAGTATAATGAAAAACTGTTTTTT
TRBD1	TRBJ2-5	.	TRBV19	CASSRDREETQYF	TGTGCCAGTAGTAGAGACAGGGAAGAGACCCAGTACTTC
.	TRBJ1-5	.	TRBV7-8	CASSFAGTQQPQHF	TGTGCCAGCAGCTTTGCCGGGACACAACAGCCCCAGCATTTT
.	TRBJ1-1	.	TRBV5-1	CASSTQGENTEAFF	TGCGCCAGCAGCACACAGGGCGAGAACACTGAAGCTTTCTTT
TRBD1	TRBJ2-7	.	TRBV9	CASSAGTGILTFEQYF	TGTGCCAGCAGCGCCGGGACAGGGATCCTCACCTTCGAGCAGTACTTC
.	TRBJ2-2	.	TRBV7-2	CASAPRGLTGELFF	TGTGCCAGCGCCCCCAGGGGTCTAACCGGGGAGCTGTTTTTT
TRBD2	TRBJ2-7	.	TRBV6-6	CASETSGHEQYF	TGTGCCAGCGAGACTAGCGGCCACGAGCAGTACTTC
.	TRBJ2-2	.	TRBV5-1	CASSLLAGDGTGELFF	TGCGCCAGCAGCTTGTTGGCAGGGGACGGCACCGGGGAGCTGTTTTTT
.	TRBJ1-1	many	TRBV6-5	CASRTSWPAFF	TGTGCCAGCAGAACATCCTGGCCAGCTTTCTTT
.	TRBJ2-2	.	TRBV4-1	CASSHQRYANTGELFF	TGCGCCAGCAGCCATCAGCGGTACGCGAACACCGGGGAGCTGTTTTTT
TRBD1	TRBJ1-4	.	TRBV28	CASRDAGQGHEKLFF	TGTGCCAGCAGGGACGCAGGACAGGGACATGAAAAACTGTTTTTT
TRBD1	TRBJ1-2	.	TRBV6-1	CASSESAGGFYGYTF	TGTGCCAGCAGTGAATCGGCAGGGGGCTTCTATGGCTACACCTTC
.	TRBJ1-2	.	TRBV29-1	CSAHAGVGYGYTF	TGCAGCGCCCACGCAGGGGTGGGCTATGGCTACACCTTC
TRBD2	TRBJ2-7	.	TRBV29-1	CSVELAGGGEQYF	TGCAGCGTTGAATTAGCGGGAGGAGGCGAGCAGTACTTC
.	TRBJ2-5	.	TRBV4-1	CASSQVPYQETQYF	TGCGCCAGCAGCCAAGTCCCGTACCAAGAGACCCAGTACTTC
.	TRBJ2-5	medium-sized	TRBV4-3	CASSQEGASWETQYF	TGCGCCAGCAGCCAAGAAGGGGCATCCTGGGAGACCCAGTACTTC
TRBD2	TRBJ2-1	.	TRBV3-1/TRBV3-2	CASSQELQAGAHEQFF	TGTGCCAGCAGCCAAGAGTTACAAGCGGGAGCACATGAGCAGTTCTTC
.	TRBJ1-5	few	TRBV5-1	CASSLSSGGGQPQHF	TGCGCCAGCAGCTTGTCGAGCGGGGGAGGTCAGCCCCAGCATTTT
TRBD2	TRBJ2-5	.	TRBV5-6	CASSLLRAGGPDATQYF	TGTGCCAGCAGCTTGTTGCGGGCGGGGGGGCCGGATGCGACCCAGTACTTC
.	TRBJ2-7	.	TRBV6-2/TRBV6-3	CASSSLYYEQYF	TGTGCCAGCAGCTCGTTATACTACGAGCAGTACTTC
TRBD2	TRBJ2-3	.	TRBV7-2	CASSPRQAGGTDTQYF	TGTGCCAGCAGCCCCCGGCAGGCGGGGGGCACAGATACGCAGTATTTT
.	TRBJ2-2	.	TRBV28	CASRGPGTTNTGELFF	TGTGCCAGCAGAGGCCCCGGGACAACTAACACCGGGGAGCTGTTTTTT
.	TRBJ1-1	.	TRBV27	CASSLSRRVSDTEAFF	TGTGCCAGCAGTTTATCGCGCAGGGTGTCTGACACTGAAGCTTTCTTT
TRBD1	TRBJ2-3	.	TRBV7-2	CASSLQGAGTDTQYF	TGTGCCAGCAGCTTACAGGGGGCGGGCACAGATACGCAGTATTTT
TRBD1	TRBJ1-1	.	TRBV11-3	CASSPEGAQAFF	TGTGCCAGCAGCCCCGAGGGGGCGCAAGCTTTCTTT
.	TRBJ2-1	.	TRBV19	CASKGVQGSYNEQFF	TGTGCCAGTAAAGGAGTCCAGGGGTCCTACAATGAGCAGTTCTTC
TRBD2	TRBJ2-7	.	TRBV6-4	CASSPGTSGYEQYF	TGTGCCAGCAGTCCCGGGACTAGCGGCTACGAGCAGTACTTC
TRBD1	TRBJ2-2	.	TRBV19	CASFPRGQVTGELFF	TGTGCCAGTTTCCCTCGGGGACAGGTCACCGGGGAGCTGTTTTTT
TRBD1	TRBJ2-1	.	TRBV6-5	CASSYSTGQGTDVEFF	TGTGCCAGCAGTTACTCGACGGGACAGGGGACTGATGTAGAGTTCTTC
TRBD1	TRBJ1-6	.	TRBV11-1	CASSGGTGDSPLHF	TGTGCCAGCAGCGGAGGGACAGGAGATTCACCCCTCCACTTT
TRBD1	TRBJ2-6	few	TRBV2	CASGQGATGANVLTF	TGTGCCAGCGGACAGGGGGCGACGGGGGCCAACGTCCTGACTTTC
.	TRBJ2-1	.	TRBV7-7	CASSLVPSSYNEQFF	TGTGCTAGCAGCTTAGTCCCCAGCTCCTACAATGAGCAGTTCTTC
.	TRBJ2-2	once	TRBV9	CASSDRDRELFF	TGTGCCAGCAGCGACCGAGACAGGGAGCTGTTTTTT
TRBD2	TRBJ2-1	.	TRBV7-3	CASSLGAGGYNEQFF	TGTGCCAGCAGCTTGGGGGCGGGAGGCTACAATGAGCAGTTCTTC